What follows are 9 T cell receptor beta chains derived from one specimen sequenced in a study of identical twins. Using its own MiXCR run on the 5' RACE reads, TCRdb lists one record per CDR3 protein. The sample records a few hundred thousand distinct CDR3 sequences, roughly 18% being singletons. The sequenced sample was naive T cells sorted from blood. Receptor source: a man in his fifties or sixties in good health.

This clonotype was picked up many times. The genes are TRBV7-4 and TRBJ1-5, with D hard to call. Looked up from germline, CDR1 is SGHVT and CDR2 is SQSDAQ. V was cut by 1 base and J by 6 bases, with 7 bases left in between. The CDR3 contains 13 residues. The CDR3 reads CASSLGVGQPQHF. The CDR3 bases are TGTGCCAGCAGCTTAGGGGTGGGTCAGCCCCAGCATTTT.

This clonotype was detected only a few times. The chain employs TRBV10-3 and TRBJ2-7; D might be TRBD1 or TRBD2, each matching 6 bases. The CDR3 runs 17 residues. Germline V lookup: CDR1 ENHRY, CDR2 SYGVKD. Trimming removed 4 bases at V and 7 bases at J, with 26 bases between. CDR3 nucleotides: TGTGCCATCAGTGGTGTAAGGGGGGCAGGGAGTCCGGGGGAGCAGTACTTC. Residues: CAISGVRGAGSPGEQYF.

The genes are TRBV27 and TRBJ2-7; D remains unclear. In germline, CDR1 is MNHEY, CDR2 SMNVEV (reference sequence). V was pared by 2 bases and J by 6 bases, with 14 bases between. CDR3 size: 14 residues. The CDR3: CASSLSFRGFEQYF. The CDR3 DNA follows: TGTGCCAGCAGTTTAAGTTTCCGAGGCTTCGAGCAGTACTTC.

The V call is TRBV5-1, the J call TRBJ1-5, with D uncertain. This CDR3 is built from 15 residues. Germline CDR1 is SGHRS and CDR2 is YFSETQ. Trimming cost V 4 bases and J 0 bases, with 11 bases left between them. The CDR3 DNA reads as TGCGCCAGCAGCGCGGACGGGGATAGCAATCAGCCCCAGCATTTT. Translated: CASSADGDSNQPQHF. Full variable domain (rest looked up from reference TRBV5-1 and TRBJ1-5): KAGVTQTPRYLIKTRGQQVTLSCSPISGHRSVSWYQQTPGQGLQFLFEYFSETQRNKGNFPGRFSGRQFSNSRSEMNVSTLELGDSALYLCASSADGDSNQPQHFGDGTRLSIL.

This clonotype was observed a handful of times. J is TRBJ2-7 and V is TRBV27; D is undetermined. This CDR3 comprises 15 residues. With 5 bases removed from V and 0 bases from J, the gap between germline ends came to 14 bases. The germline gives CDR1 MNHEY, CDR2 SMNVEV (reference sequence). CDR3 sequence reads: CASSPSPWSSYEQYF. For the CDR3, the DNA is TGTGCCAGCAGTCCCTCCCCTTGGAGCTCCTACGAGCAGTACTTC.

There are a few counts of this clonotype. The chain employs TRBV7-9 and TRBJ2-5; D is tentatively TRBD1 or TRBD2 (5 bases each). The CDR3 spans 14 residues. Trimming took 5 bases from V and 0 from J, leaving 10 bases between them. The germline V gene has CDR1 SEHNR and CDR2 FQNEAQ (reference sequence). This chain's CDR3 is CASSQGTDQETQYF. CDR3 coding DNA: TGTGCCAGCAGCCAAGGGACGGACCAAGAGACCCAGTACTTC. Full variable domain (remainder filled in from reference TRBV7-9 and TRBJ2-5): DTGVSQNPRHKITKRGQNVTFRCDPISEHNRLYWYRQTLGQGPEFLTYFQNEAQLEKSRLLSDRFSAERPKGSFSTLEIQRTEQGDSAMYLCASSQGTDQETQYFGPGTRLLVL.

The genes are TRBV7-9 and TRBJ2-2; TRBD1 agrees at 10 bases. Germline V gene data show CDR1 as SEHNR and CDR2 as FQNEAQ (reference sequence). The CDR3 runs 16 residues. V lost 3 bases, J lost 0 bases, and 1 base stayed unmatched. CDR3 sequence: CASSLGQGTNTGELFF. The CDR3 bases are TGTGCCAGCAGCTTGGGACAGGGGACGAACACCGGGGAGCTGTTTTTT.

CDR3 DNA: TGTGCCAGCAGCCCGGCGGGACTAGCGGGAGAAGATGAGCAGTTCTTC. It yields the protein CASSPAGLAGEDEQFF. V is TRBV7-7 and J is TRBJ2-1; 14 positions match TRBD2. This CDR3 comprises 16 residues. From germline, CDR1 is SSHAT and CDR2 FNYEAQ (reference sequence). Trimming cost V 5 bases and J 8 bases; bases outside gene matches: 8.

This rearrangement joins TRBV12-3 or TRBV12-4 to TRBJ2-3; no reliable D call. The CDR3 has 15 amino acids. V lost 4 bases to trimming and J lost 0 bases, with 11 bases between them. The CDR3 loop reads CASSSDTSSTDTQYF. CDR3 DNA: TGTGCCAGCAGTTCTGACACCTCTAGCACAGATACGCAGTATTTT.